This T cell receptor (beta chain) came from a study of technical replicates of blood from several donors. V was cut by 0 bases and J by 4 bases, with 14 bases left in between. The length of the CDR3 is 16 residues. Germline-derived CDR1 and CDR2 are MGHRA and YSYEKL. Clones were read by immunoSEQ multiplex PCR, and TCRdb kept only the in-frame ones, dropping some. The repertoire includes around 80,000 clones, roughly 98% of them detected once, and approximately 0.15% sits in the top ten. The receptor was derived from a human donor in good health. The rearrangement links TRBV4-1 to TRBJ2-3; D is perhaps TRBD2 (5 bases). Sequencing was performed on T cells isolated from PBMCs. In DNA form, the CDR3 reads TGCGCCAGCAGCCAAGACCCCCTCGGACTCGCAGATACGCAGTATTTT. Encoded protein: CASSQDPLGLADTQYF.